This T cell receptor beta chain stems from a study of T cells in Graves' hyperthyroidism and ophthalmopathy. General observations from the study: Peripheral blood also featured most of the thyroid clonotypes expanded above 0.001.

What was amplified from RNA transcripts were TCR beta CDR3 regions. The HTBI primer set drove a first-round RT-PCR of the TCR CDR3. TCRdb ran MiXCR on the multiplex PCR reads and lists one entry per CDR3 protein. The table includes hundreds of thousands of distinct CDR3 sequences, over 15% detected once. The CDR3 runs to 16 residues. The ends were cut back, 4 bases at V and 0 bases at J, with 13 bases in the middle. In germline, CDR1 is LGHDT, CDR2 YNNKEL (reference sequence). This clonotype was counted between two and nine times. Its matching antigen is unknown. This chain uses TRBV3-1 with TRBJ2-1; D is uncertain. This receptor was taken from a woman younger than 30 with Graves' hyperthyroidism. Sequencing was carried out using blood. The CDR3 here is CASSRFRASSYNEQFF. CDR3 DNA: TGTGCCAGCAGCCGGTTCCGGGCTAGCTCCTACAATGAGCAGTTCTTC.